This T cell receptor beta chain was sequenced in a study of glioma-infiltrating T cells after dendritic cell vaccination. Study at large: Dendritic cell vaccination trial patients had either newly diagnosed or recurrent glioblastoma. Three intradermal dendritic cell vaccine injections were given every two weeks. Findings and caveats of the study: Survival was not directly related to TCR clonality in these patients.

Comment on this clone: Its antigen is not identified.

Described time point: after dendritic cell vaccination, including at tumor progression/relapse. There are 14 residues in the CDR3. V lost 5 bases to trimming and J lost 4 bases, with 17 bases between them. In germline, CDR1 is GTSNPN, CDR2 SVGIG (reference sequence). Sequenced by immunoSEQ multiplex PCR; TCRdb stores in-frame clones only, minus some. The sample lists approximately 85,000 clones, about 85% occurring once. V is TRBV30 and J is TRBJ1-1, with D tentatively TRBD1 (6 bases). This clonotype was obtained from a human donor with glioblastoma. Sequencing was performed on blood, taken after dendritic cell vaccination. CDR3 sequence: CAWGRGNWVTEAFF. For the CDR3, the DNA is TGTGCCTGGGGCAGGGGCAATTGGGTCACTGAAGCTTTCTTT. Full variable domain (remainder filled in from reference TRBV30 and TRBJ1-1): SQTIHQWPATLVQPVGSPLSLECTVEGTSNPNLYWYRQAAGRGLQLLFYSVGIGQISSEVPQNLSASRPQDRQFILSSKKLLLSDSGFYLCAWGRGNWVTEAFFGQGTRLTVV.